Following are 8 T cell receptor beta chains from one sample sequenced in a study of cytomegalovirus exposure and HLA in healthy donors. Produced via immunoSEQ multiplex PCR; TCRdb's table is partial and in-frame only. There are around 230,000 clones in the sample; around 87% occur only once, and around 1.2% lies in the top ten. The source material was PBMCs. These receptors were collected from a woman in her 30s in good health and CMV-seropositive.

This sequence joins TRBV19 and TRBJ1-1; 9 bases match TRBD1. There are 14 residues in the CDR3. Germline V lookup: CDR1 LNHDA, CDR2 SQIVND (reference sequence). V trimming: 7 bases; J trimming: 6 bases; junction bases outside the gene matches: 9. This CDR3 is CASTGQGKYAEAFF. In DNA, the CDR3 is TGTGCCAGTACCGGACAGGGGAAGTACGCTGAAGCTTTCTTT.

J is TRBJ2-7 and V is TRBV5-6; D not certain. V was pared by 2 bases and J by 0 bases, with 9 bases between. Germline V CDR1 and CDR2: SGHDT, YYEEEE. This CDR3 region has 14 residues. The CDR3 loop reads CASSFQVYSYEQYF. The CDR3 nucleotides read TGTGCCAGCAGCTTCCAGGTTTACTCCTACGAGCAGTACTTC.

J is TRBJ2-7 and V is TRBV10-3, with D perhaps matching TRBD1 (6 bases). The V end lost 4 bases, the J end lost 3 bases, and 10 bases lay between the germline ends. The germline V gene encodes CDR1 ENHRY and CDR2 SYGVKD. The CDR3 is 13 residues long. The CDR3 sequence is CAISAGTHYEQYF. DNA of the CDR3: TGTGCCATCAGTGCAGGGACACACTACGAGCAGTACTTC.

This rearrangement joins TRBV11-2 to TRBJ2-1, with 10 positions matching TRBD2. The J segment lost 4 bases and the V segment lost 1 base, leaving 10 bases of the junction unmatched. This CDR3 contains 18 residues. Looked up from germline, CDR1 is SGHAT and CDR2 is FQNNGV. The CDR3 loop reads CASSLVKAGGRLYNEQFF. As DNA, the CDR3 is TGTGCCAGCAGCTTAGTGAAAGCGGGAGGGCGTCTATACAATGAGCAGTTCTTC.

This chain joins TRBV29-1 and TRBJ1-1; 9 nucleotides align to TRBD1. The CDR3 has 12 amino acids. The V gene's germline CDR1 is SQVTM and CDR2 ANQGSEA. Unmatched junction bases numbered 4, after V lost 7 bases and J lost 4 bases. The CDR3 is CSAGTGSTEAFF. The DNA for the CDR3 is TGCAGCGCCGGGACAGGGTCCACTGAAGCTTTCTTT. The full variable domain, with the rest looked up from reference TRBV29-1 and TRBJ1-1, is SAVISQKPSRDICQRGTSLTIQCQVDSQVTMMFWYRQQPGQSLTLIATANQGSEATYESGFVIDKFPISRPNLTFSTLTVSNMSPEDSSIYLCSAGTGSTEAFFGQGTRLTVV.

The rearrangement joins TRBV27 to TRBJ2-1; TRBD2 might be the D (5 bases). The CDR3 contains 15 residues. The V end was cut by 1 base, the J end by 2 bases, with 9 bases between. Germline CDR1 reads MNHEY; CDR2 reads SMNVEV (reference sequence). CDR3 bases: TGTGCCAGCAGTTTATTAGCGCTCACCTACAATGAGCAGTTCTTC. This encodes CASSLLALTYNEQFF.

This chain joins TRBV30 and TRBJ1-1; no clear D. This CDR3 region has 13 residues. The V and J ends lost 2 bases and 6 bases respectively, with 13 bases between them. The germline V gene has CDR1 GTSNPN and CDR2 SVGIG (reference sequence). CDR3 protein: CAWSNAPEAEAFF. CDR3 nucleotides: TGTGCCTGGAGTAACGCCCCGGAGGCTGAAGCTTTCTTT.

This clone was detected only once. J is TRBJ2-7 and V is TRBV5-1; D possibly corresponds to TRBD2 (5 bases). With 0 bases removed from V and 2 bases from J, the gap between germline ends came to 9 bases. The CDR3 extends over 14 amino acids. CDR1 and CDR2 (germline): SGHRS, YFSETQ. The CDR3 sequence is CASSLGEFTYEQYF. The CDR3 DNA reads as TGCGCCAGCAGCTTGGGGGAGTTTACCTACGAGCAGTACTTC.